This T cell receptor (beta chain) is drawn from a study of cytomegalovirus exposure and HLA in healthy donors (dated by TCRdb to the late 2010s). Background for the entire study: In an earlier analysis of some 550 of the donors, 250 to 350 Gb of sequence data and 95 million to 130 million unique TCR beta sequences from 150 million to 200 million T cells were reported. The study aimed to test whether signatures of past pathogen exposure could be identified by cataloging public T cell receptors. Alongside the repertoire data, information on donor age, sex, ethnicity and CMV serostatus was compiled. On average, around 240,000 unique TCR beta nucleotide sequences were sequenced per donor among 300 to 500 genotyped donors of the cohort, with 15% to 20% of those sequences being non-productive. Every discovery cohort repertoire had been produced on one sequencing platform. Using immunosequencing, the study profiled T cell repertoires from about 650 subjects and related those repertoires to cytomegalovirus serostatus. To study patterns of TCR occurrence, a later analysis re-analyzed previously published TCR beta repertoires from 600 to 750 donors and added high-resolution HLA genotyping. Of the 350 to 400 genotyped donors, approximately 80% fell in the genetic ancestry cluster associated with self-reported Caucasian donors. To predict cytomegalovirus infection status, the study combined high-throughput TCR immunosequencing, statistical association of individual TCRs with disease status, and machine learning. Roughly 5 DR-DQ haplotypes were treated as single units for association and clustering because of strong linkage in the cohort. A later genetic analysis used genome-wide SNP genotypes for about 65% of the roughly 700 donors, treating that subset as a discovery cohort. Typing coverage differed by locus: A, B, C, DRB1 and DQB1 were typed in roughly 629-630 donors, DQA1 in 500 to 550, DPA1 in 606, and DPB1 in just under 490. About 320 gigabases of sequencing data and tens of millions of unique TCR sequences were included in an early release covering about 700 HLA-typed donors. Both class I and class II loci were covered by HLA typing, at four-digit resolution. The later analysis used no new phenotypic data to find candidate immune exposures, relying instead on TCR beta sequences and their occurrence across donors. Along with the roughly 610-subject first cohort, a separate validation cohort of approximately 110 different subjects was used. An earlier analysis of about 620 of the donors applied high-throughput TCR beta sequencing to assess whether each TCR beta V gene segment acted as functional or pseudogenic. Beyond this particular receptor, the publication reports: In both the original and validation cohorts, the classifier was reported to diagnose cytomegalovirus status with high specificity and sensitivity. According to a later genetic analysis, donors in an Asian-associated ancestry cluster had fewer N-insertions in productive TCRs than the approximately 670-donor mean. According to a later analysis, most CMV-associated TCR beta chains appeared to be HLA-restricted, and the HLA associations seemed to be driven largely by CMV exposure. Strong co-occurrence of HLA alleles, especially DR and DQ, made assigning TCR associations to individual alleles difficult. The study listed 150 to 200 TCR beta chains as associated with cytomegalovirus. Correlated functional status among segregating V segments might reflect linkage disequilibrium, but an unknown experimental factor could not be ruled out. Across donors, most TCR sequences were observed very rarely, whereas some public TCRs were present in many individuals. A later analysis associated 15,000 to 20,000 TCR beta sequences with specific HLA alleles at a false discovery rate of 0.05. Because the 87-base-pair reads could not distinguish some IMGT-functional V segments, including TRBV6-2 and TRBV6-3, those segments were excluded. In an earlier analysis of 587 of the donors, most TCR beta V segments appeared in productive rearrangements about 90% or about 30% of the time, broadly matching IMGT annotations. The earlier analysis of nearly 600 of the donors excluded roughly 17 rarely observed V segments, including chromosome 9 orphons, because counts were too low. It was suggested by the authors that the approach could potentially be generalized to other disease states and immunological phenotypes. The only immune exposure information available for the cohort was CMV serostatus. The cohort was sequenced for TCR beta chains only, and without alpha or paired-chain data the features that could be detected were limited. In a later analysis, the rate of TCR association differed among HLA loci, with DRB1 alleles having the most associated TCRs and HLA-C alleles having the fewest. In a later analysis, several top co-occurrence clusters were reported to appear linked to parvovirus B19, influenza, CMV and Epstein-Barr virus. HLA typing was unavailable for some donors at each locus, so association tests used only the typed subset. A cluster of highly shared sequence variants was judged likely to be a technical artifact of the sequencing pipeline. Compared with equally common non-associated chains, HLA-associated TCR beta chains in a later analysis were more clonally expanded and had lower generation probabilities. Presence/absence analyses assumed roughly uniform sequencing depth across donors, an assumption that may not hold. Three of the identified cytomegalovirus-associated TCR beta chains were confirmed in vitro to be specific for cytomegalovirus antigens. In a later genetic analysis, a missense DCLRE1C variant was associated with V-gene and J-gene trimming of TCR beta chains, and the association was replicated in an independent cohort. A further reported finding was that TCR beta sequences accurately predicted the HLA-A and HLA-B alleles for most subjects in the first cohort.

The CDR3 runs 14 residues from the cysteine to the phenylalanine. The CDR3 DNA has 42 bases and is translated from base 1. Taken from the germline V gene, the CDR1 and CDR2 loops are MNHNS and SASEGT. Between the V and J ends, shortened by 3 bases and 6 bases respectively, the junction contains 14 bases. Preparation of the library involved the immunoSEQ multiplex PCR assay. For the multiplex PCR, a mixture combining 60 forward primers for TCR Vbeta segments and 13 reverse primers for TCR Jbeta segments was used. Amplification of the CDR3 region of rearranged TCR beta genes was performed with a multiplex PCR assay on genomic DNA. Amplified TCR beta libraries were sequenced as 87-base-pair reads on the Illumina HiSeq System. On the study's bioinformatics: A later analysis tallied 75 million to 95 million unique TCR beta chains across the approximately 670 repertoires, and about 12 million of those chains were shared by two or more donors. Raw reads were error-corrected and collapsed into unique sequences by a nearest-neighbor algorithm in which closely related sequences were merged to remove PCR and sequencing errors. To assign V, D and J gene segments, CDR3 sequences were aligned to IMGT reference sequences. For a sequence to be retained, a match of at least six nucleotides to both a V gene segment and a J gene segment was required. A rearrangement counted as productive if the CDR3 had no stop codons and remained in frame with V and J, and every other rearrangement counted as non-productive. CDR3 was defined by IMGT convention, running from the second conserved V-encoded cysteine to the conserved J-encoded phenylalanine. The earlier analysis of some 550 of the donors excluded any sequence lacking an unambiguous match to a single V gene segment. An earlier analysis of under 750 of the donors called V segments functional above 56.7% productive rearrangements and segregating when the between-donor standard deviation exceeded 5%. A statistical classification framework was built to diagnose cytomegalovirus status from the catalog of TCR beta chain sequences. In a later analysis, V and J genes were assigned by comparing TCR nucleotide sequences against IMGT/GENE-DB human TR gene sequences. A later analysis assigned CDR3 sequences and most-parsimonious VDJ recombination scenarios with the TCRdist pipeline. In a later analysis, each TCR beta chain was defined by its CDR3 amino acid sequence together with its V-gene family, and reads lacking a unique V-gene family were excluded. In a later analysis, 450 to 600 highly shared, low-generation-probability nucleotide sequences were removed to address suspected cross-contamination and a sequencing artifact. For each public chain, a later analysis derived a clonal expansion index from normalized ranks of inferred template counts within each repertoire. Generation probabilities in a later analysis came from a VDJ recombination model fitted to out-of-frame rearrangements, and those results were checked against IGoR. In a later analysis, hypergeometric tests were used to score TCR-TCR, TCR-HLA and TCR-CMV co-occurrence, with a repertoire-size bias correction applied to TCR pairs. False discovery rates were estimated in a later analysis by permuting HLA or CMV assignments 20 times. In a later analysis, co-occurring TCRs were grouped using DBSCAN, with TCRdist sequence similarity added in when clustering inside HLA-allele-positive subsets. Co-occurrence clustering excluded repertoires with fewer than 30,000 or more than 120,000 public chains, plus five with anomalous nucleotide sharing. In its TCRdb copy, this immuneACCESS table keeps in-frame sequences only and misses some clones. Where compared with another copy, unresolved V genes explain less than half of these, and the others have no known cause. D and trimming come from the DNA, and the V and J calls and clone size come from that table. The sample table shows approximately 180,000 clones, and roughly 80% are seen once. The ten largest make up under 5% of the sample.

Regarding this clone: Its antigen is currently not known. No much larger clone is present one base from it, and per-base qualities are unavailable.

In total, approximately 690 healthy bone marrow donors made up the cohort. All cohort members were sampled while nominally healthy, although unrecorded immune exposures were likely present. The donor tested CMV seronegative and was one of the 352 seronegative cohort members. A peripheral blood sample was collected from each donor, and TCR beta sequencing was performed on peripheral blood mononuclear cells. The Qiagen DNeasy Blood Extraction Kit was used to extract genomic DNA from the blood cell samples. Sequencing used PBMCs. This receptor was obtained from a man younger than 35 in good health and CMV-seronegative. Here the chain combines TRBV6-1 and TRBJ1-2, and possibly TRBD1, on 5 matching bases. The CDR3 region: CASSDYQGGDGYTF. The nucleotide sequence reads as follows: TGTGCCAGCAGTGACTACCAGGGTGGGGATGGCTACACCTTC.